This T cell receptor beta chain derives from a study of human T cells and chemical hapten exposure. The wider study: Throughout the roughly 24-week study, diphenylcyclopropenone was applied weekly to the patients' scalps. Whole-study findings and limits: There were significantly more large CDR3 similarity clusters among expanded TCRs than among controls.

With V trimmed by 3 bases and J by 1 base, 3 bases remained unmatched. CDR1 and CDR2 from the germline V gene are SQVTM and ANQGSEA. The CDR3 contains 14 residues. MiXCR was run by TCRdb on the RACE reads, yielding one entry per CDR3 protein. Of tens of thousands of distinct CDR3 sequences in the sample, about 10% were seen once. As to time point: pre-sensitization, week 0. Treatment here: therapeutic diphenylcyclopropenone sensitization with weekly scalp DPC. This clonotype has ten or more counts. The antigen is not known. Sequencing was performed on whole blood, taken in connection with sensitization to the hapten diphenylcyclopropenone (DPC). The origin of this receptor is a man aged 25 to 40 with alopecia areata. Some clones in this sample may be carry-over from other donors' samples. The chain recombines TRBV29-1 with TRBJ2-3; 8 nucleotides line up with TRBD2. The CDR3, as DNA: TGCAGCGTTGACGGGGGGGGCGGCACAGATACGCAGTATTTT. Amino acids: CSVDGGGGTDTQYF.